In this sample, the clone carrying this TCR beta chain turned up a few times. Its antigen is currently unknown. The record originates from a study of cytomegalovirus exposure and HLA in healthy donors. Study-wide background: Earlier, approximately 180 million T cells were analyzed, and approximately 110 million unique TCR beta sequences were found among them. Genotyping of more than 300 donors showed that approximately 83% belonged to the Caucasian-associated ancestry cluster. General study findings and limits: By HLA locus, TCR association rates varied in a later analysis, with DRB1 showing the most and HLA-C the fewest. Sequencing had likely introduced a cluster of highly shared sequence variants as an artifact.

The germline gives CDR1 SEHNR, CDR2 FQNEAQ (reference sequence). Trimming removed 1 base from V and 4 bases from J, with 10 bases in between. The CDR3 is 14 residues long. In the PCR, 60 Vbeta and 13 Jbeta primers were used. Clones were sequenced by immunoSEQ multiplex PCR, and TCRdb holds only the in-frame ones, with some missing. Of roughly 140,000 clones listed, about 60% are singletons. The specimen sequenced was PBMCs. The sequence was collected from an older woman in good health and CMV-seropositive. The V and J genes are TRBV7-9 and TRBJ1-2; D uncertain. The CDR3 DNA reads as TGTGCCAGCAGCTTAGATGCGATTGCCTATGGCTACACCTTC. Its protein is CASSLDAIAYGYTF.